The 25 T cell receptor beta chains listed next were all sequenced from one sample in a study of T cell responses to AZD1222 COVID-19 vaccine. Here immunoSEQ multiplex PCR was the method, and the copy in TCRdb shows in-frame clones only, minus some. This table holds roughly 65,000 clones, around 80% found once. This specimen was peripheral blood, taken on day 0 of AZD1222 vaccination. The receptor source for this set is an adult in good health.

This chain links TRBV6-5 with TRBJ2-4, with a possible D match to TRBD2 (6 bases). CDR1 and CDR2 (germline): MNHEY, SVGAGI. CDR3 length: 15 amino acids. V dropped 7 bases and J dropped 0 bases, with 13 bases sitting between them. The DNA of the CDR3 is TGTGCCAGCAATGCGGGGAGTATAGCCAAAAACATTCAGTACTTC. It specifies CASNAGSIAKNIQYF.

The V gene is TRBV12-3 or TRBV12-4, the J gene TRBJ2-7; tentative D call: TRBD1 (5 bases). Trimming left V 8 bases short and J 0 bases short, with 11 bases between. The CDR3 sequence is 13 residues long. CDR3 coding DNA: TGTGCCAGCTCTGGGGCTAGCTCCTACGAGCAGTACTTC. Translating gives CASSGASSYEQYF.

The genes are TRBV28 and TRBJ2-1; 8 nucleotides agree with TRBD2. The J segment lost 4 bases and the V segment lost 8 bases, leaving 7 bases of the junction unmatched. CDR1 MDHEN and CDR2 SYDVKM come from the germline V gene. The CDR3 extends over 14 amino acids. The CDR3 bases are TGTGCCAGCCCCCCCAGCGGGGGTTACAATGAGCAGTTCTTC. It encodes CASPPSGGYNEQFF.

The chain recombines TRBV5-4 with TRBJ1-2, with 7 positions matching TRBD1. After removal of 5 bases from V and 0 bases from J, the junction contained 7 bases not matched to a gene. The CDR3 consists of 15 residues. The germline V gene encodes CDR1 SGHNT and CDR2 YYREEE (reference sequence). The CDR3 sequence: CASRGPGTANYGYTF. The CDR3 coding sequence is TGTGCCAGCAGAGGACCCGGGACAGCTAACTATGGCTACACCTTC. The full variable domain, completed using reference TRBV5-4 and TRBJ1-2, is ETGVTQSPTHLIKTRGQQVTLRCSSQSGHNTVSWYQQALGQGPQFIFQYYREEENGRGNFPPRFSGLQFPNYSSELNVNALELDDSALYLCASRGPGTANYGYTFGSGTRLTVV.

In this sample, this clone turned up a few times. The chain uses TRBV5-4 and TRBJ2-1; D is tentatively TRBD1 or TRBD2 (6 bases each). V shed 4 bases and J shed 5 bases, with 19 bases lying between them. CDR3 length: 16 residues. CDR1 is SGHNT, CDR2 YYREEE, per germline (reference sequence). In DNA, the CDR3 is TGTGCCAGCAGCCCGCTGGATGGGGGGCTCAACAATGAGCAGTTCTTC. Translated, it gives CASSPLDGGLNNEQFF.

This clone was recorded once. The chain couples TRBV27 to TRBJ1-5; unclear D gene. CDR1 MNHEY and CDR2 SMNVEV come from the germline V gene (reference sequence). The CDR3 length is 15 residues. V was pared by 2 bases and J by 4 bases, with 12 bases between. The CDR3 spells CASSLVYKANQPQHF. The CDR3 DNA reads TGTGCCAGCAGTTTAGTTTACAAGGCTAATCAGCCCCAGCATTTT.

V and J are TRBV9 and TRBJ1-2; no reliable D call. Trimming pared 3 bases from V and 2 bases from J, leaving 20 bases between. Looked up from germline, CDR1 is SGDLS and CDR2 is YYNGEE. The CDR3 consists of 17 residues. The CDR3 sequence is CASSGVFGGSKNYGYTF. For the CDR3, the DNA is TGTGCCAGCAGCGGAGTTTTCGGAGGTAGTAAGAACTATGGCTACACCTTC. Combining the CDR3 with reference TRBV9 and TRBJ1-2 gives the whole variable domain DSGVTQTPKHLITATGQRVTLRCSPRSGDLSVYWYQQSLDQGLQFLIQYYNGEERAKGNILERFSAQQFPDLHSELNLSSLELGDSALYFCASSGVFGGSKNYGYTFGSGTRLTVV.

This chain connects TRBV7-2 to TRBJ1-3, with D perhaps matching TRBD1 (6 bases). The CDR3 has 15 residues. V was cut by 4 bases and J by 4 bases, with 14 bases left in between. CDR1 and CDR2 from the germline V gene are SGHTA and FQGNSA. The CDR3 protein is CASSSRGGGGNTIYF. The CDR3 DNA reads TGTGCCAGCAGCTCGAGGGGGGGCGGAGGAAACACCATATATTTT.

The chain links TRBV9 to TRBJ1-5; D ambiguous. Trimming took off 3 bases at V and 4 bases at J, with 8 bases between the two ends. This CDR3 is built from 13 residues. The germline V gene encodes CDR1 SGDLS and CDR2 YYNGEE. CDR3 DNA: TGTGCCAGCAGCGCCATGGTAAATCAGCCCCAGCATTTT. Its protein is CASSAMVNQPQHF.

The J gene is TRBJ1-2, the V gene TRBV3-1 (or the pseudogene TRBV3-2), with 7 nucleotides matching TRBD1. From germline, CDR1 is LGHDT and CDR2 YNNKEL (reference sequence). The V segment lost 4 bases and the J segment 0 bases; nucleotides outside the gene matches: 5. CDR3 size: 15 residues. The CDR3 sequence: CASSPTGTANYGYTF. The CDR3 DNA is TGTGCCAGCAGCCCAACCGGGACAGCTAACTATGGCTACACCTTC.

The chain combines TRBV7-2 with TRBJ1-3, with D perhaps matching TRBD1 (5 bases). There are 15 residues in the CDR3. From germline, CDR1 is SGHTA and CDR2 FQGNSA. Trimming shortened V by 2 bases and J by 2 bases, and 10 bases separated the two germline ends. This CDR3 reads CASSLRGAAGNTIYF. The CDR3 bases are TGTGCCAGCAGCTTACGAGGGGCCGCTGGAAACACCATATATTTT.

The rearrangement joins TRBV2 to TRBJ1-1; the match to TRBD1 covers 10 bases. V lost 6 bases to trimming and J lost 3 bases; unmatched junction nucleotides: 4. From germline, CDR1 is SNHLY and CDR2 FYNNEI. This CDR3 has 14 amino acids. CDR3 in amino acids: CASRGDRGDTEAFF. In nucleotides, the CDR3 is TGTGCCAGCAGGGGGGACAGGGGCGACACTGAAGCTTTCTTT.

The chain carries TRBV19 and TRBJ2-7, with 10 positions matching TRBD1. Per germline, CDR1 LNHDA and CDR2 SQIVND (reference sequence). The CDR3 runs to 16 residues. V shed 4 bases, J shed 0 bases, and the junction held 6 bases outside the gene matches. As DNA, the CDR3 is TGTGCCAGTAGTACCGGGACAGGGGTAAGCTCCTACGAGCAGTACTTC. Translating it yields CASSTGTGVSSYEQYF.

The V and J genes are TRBV30 and TRBJ2-2, with D perhaps matching TRBD2 (5 bases). The length of the CDR3 is 13 residues. The ends were cut back, 0 bases at V and 6 bases at J, with 8 bases in the middle. The germline CDR1 and CDR2 sequences are GTSNPN and SVGIG (reference sequence). DNA of the CDR3: TGTGCCTGGAGTGTCCTGCGGGCCGGGGAGCTGTTTTTT. Its translation is CAWSVLRAGELFF.

The chain couples TRBV5-1 to TRBJ2-7, with D perhaps matching TRBD2 (6 bases). The CDR3 totals 14 residues. The V gene lost 2 bases and the J gene lost 5 bases, with 14 bases spanning the gap. In germline, CDR1 is SGHRS, CDR2 YFSETQ. The CDR3 DNA reads as TGCGCCAGCAGCTTCGGAGGGATGGGGAACGAGCAGTACTTC. Protein: CASSFGGMGNEQYF.

The rearrangement links TRBV5-3 to TRBJ1-4; D ambiguous. TRBV5-3 is flagged as an ORF with uncertain function. V dropped 0 bases and J dropped 7 bases, with 7 bases sitting between them. The CDR3 is 13 amino acids. CDR3 in DNA: TGTGCCAGAAGCTTGGGAGCGGCTGAAAAACTGTTTTTT. Translation: CARSLGAAEKLFF.

This rearrangement joins TRBV19 to TRBJ2-7, with 10 bases aligning to TRBD1. Trimming cost V 7 bases and J 5 bases; bases outside gene matches: 11. CDR3 length: 15 residues. Germline lookup yields CDR1 LNHDA and CDR2 SQIVND (reference sequence). The CDR3 DNA reads TGTGCCAGTACCCCCGGGGACAGGGGTACCCACGAGCAGTACTTC. Protein product: CASTPGDRGTHEQYF. Based on the CDR3 plus reference TRBV19 and TRBJ2-7, the full variable domain is DGGITQSPKYLFRKEGQNVTLSCEQNLNHDAMYWYRQDPGQGLRLIYYSQIVNDFQKGDIAEGYSVSREKKESFPLTVTSAQKNPTAFYLCASTPGDRGTHEQYFGPGTRLTVT.

The J gene is TRBJ2-5, the V gene TRBV29-1; D might be TRBD2 (6 bases). The CDR3 is made up of 11 amino acids. The V and J ends lost 6 bases and 2 bases respectively, with 7 bases between them. Germline V gene sequence: CDR1 SQVTM, CDR2 ANQGSEA. The CDR3 region has the DNA TGCAGCGTACTAGCACAAGAGACCCAGTACTTC. The encoded protein is CSVLAQETQYF.

This chain links TRBV3-1 (or the pseudogene TRBV3-2) with TRBJ2-3; 8 nucleotides line up with TRBD2. V trimming: 2 bases; J trimming: 4 bases; junction bases outside the gene matches: 2. CDR1 is LGHDT, CDR2 YNNKEL, per germline (reference sequence). The CDR3 has 14 residues. The CDR3 spells CASSQPGGPDTQYF. CDR3 bases: TGTGCCAGCAGCCAACCGGGGGGGCCAGATACGCAGTATTTT.

V is TRBV6-5 and J is TRBJ2-3; D may match TRBD1 or TRBD2 (5 bases each). V was clipped by 4 bases and J by 0 bases, with 5 bases between them. This CDR3 is 13 amino acids long. CDR1 is MNHEY, CDR2 SVGAGI, per germline. CDR3 amino acids: CASSWDSTDTQYF. Written as DNA, the CDR3 is TGTGCCAGCAGTTGGGACAGCACAGATACGCAGTATTTT.

The chain recombines TRBV6-6 with TRBJ2-1; TRBD2 matches 11 bases. The CDR3 has 15 amino acids. Germline loops: CDR1 MNHNY, CDR2 SVGAGI (reference sequence). The V gene end was trimmed by 7 bases and the J gene end by 3 bases; junction bases not matched to a gene: 5. The CDR3 DNA reads as TGTGCCAGCACCGTAGCGGGGGGGGGCTACAATGAGCAGTTCTTC. Amino acid sequence: CASTVAGGGYNEQFF.

The V call is TRBV7-2, the J call TRBJ2-3; D may be TRBD2 (6 bases). Germline lookup yields CDR1 SGHTA and CDR2 FQGNSA. V was shortened by 5 bases and J by 7 bases, with 16 bases between the two germline ends. This CDR3 comprises 14 residues. The CDR3: CASSPRLGPNTQYF. DNA of the CDR3: TGTGCCAGCAGCCCTCGACTAGGGCCTAATACGCAGTATTTT.

This chain connects TRBV5-1 to TRBJ2-7, with D perhaps matching TRBD2 (5 bases). In germline, CDR1 is SGHRS, CDR2 YFSETQ. CDR3 size: 13 residues. Trimming removed 4 bases from V and 13 bases from J, with 21 bases in between. CDR3 sequence: CASSPATGRLGYF. CDR3 coding DNA: TGCGCCAGCAGCCCGGCGACGGGGAGATTGGGATACTTC. The full variable domain, in which reference TRBV5-1 and TRBJ2-7 provide the parts outside the CDR3, is KAGVTQTPRYLIKTRGQQVTLSCSPISGHRSVSWYQQTPGQGLQFLFEYFSETQRNKGNFPGRFSGRQFSNSRSEMNVSTLELGDSALYLCASSPATGRLGYFGPGTRLTVT.

V gene TRBV11-3 combines with J gene TRBJ2-2; no firm D call. The CDR3 covers 14 residues. Trimming pared 5 bases from V and 5 bases from J, leaving 12 bases between. Germline lookup yields CDR1 SGHNT and CDR2 YENEEA. CDR3 in amino acids: CASSNSRETGELFF. Written as DNA, the CDR3 is TGTGCCAGCAGCAATAGCCGCGAGACCGGGGAGCTGTTTTTT.

This rearrangement joins TRBV4-1 to TRBJ2-1; TRBD2 aligns across 10 bases. The junction had 11 bases not matched to a gene; V was cut back by 0 bases and J by 3 bases. This CDR3 region has 19 residues. Germline CDR1 MGHRA, CDR2 YSYEKL. CDR3 coding DNA: TGCGCCAGCAGCCAAGATCATCCCCTCACTAGCGGGGACTACAATGAGCAGTTCTTC. As protein: CASSQDHPLTSGDYNEQFF.